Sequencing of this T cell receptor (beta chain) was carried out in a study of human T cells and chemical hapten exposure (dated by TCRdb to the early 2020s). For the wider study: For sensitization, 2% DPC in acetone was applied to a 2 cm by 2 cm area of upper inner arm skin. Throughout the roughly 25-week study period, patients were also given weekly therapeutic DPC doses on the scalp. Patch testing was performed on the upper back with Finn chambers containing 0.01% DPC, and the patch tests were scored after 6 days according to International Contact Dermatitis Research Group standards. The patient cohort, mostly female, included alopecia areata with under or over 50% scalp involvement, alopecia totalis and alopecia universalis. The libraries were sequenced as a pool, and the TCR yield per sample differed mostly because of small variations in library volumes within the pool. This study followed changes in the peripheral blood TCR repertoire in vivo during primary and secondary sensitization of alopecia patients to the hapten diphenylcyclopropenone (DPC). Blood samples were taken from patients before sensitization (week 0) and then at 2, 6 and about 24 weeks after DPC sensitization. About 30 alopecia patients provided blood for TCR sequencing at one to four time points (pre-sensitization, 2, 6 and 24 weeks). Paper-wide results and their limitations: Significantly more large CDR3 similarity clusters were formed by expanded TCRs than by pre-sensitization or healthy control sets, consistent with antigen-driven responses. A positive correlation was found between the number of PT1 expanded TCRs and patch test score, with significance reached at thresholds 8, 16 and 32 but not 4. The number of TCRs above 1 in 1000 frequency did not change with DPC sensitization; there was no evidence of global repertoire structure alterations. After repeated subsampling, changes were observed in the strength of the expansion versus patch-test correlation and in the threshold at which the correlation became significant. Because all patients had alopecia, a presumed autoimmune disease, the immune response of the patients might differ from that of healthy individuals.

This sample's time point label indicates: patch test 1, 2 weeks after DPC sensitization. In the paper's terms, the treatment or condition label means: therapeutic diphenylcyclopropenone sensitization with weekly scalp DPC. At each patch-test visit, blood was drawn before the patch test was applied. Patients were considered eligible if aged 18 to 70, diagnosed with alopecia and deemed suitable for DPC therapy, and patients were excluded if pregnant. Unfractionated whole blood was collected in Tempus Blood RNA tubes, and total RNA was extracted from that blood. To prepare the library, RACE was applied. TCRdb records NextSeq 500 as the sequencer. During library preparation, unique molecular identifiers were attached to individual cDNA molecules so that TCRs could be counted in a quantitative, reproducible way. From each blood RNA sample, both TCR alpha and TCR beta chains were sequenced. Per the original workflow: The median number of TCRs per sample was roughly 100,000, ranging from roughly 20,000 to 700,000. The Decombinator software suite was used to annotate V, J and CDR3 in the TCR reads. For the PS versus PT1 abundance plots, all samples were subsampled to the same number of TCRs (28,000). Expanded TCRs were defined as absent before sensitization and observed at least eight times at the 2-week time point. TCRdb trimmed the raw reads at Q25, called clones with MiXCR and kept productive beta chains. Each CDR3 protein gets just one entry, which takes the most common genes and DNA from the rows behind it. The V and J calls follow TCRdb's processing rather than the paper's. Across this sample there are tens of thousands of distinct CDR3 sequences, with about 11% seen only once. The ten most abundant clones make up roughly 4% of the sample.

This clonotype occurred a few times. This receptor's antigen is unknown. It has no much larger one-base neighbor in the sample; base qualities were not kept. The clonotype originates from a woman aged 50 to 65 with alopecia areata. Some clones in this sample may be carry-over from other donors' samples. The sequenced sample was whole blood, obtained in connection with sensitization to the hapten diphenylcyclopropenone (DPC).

The CDR3 reads CASSRTGMGNQPQHF. The sequenced DNA: TGTGCCAGCAGCCGGACAGGGATGGGCAATCAGCCCCAGCATTTT. The chain employs TRBV7-2 and TRBJ1-5; TRBD1 matches 8 bases in the middle. Via the germline V gene, CDR1 is SGHTA and CDR2 FQGNSA. The CDR3 spans 15 residues, from the cysteine through the phenylalanine. The only DNA kept is the CDR3, 45 bases in frame from the first base. V is pruned by 5 bases and J by 2 bases, leaving 5 bases of the junction without a gene match.